The 28 T cell receptor beta chains in this list originate from one sample, sequenced in a study of CXCR3-negative and CXCR3-positive naive CD8 T cells. Study-level points and caveats: Researchers report that CXCR3-positive naive cells carry more hydrophobic TRB CDR3s than CXCR3-negative naive cells.

No antigens are known for them. The TRB libraries of cDNA were built by UMI-labeled 5' RACE. TCRdb re-called the 5' RACE reads, yielding one record per CDR3 amino acid sequence without DNA. Its table records about 98,000 distinct CDR3 sequences. What was sequenced was naive CXCR3+ CD8+ T cells from blood. Subset in this sample: CD45RO-CCR7+CD27+CD95- naive CD8+ T cells expressing CXCR3 (TNR3+). The source is a human donor in good health. Some clones in this sample may be carry-over from other donors' samples.

V usage is TRBV7-9 and J usage is TRBJ1-1. The CDR3 length is 11 residues. The germline gives CDR1 SEHNR, CDR2 FQNEAQ (reference sequence). CDR3 region: CASRSFAEAFF.

The V and J genes are TRBV7-3 and TRBJ2-3; TCRdb's D call of TRBD2 is untestable without DNA. Germline V gives CDR1 SGHTA, CDR2 FQGTGA. The CDR3 loop spans 15 amino acids. CDR3 loop: CASSFAGGLPASQYF.

CDR3 residues: CASSPGVAQNTGELFF. This chain joins TRBV7-6 and TRBJ2-2; absent DNA, TCRdb's TRBD1 call cannot be checked. The CDR3 is 16 amino acids. Germline V gene sequence: CDR1 SGHVS, CDR2 FNYEAQ.

The chain carries TRBV27 and TRBJ2-3; TCRdb's assignment of TRBD1 cannot be checked, as there is no DNA. Germline V gives CDR1 MNHEY, CDR2 SMNVEV (reference sequence). The CDR3 spans 16 residues. The CDR3 loop reads CASSPPGGGGTDTQYF.

The rearrangement joins TRBV14 to TRBJ2-7; absent DNA, TCRdb's TRBD2 call cannot be checked. The CDR3 runs to 15 residues. CDR1 and CDR2 from the germline V gene are SGHDN and FVKESK. The CDR3 sequence: CASSQGLAGAYEQYF.

The V gene is TRBV7-2, the J gene TRBJ1-1; TCRdb picks TRBD1, but there is no DNA to check that call. There are 15 residues in the CDR3. Looked up from germline, CDR1 is SGHTA and CDR2 is FQGNSA. CDR3 sequence: CASSPISGGNTEAFF.

The rearrangement joins TRBV29-1 to TRBJ1-1. This CDR3 region has 14 residues. CDR1 SQVTM and CDR2 ANQGSEA come from the germline V gene. CDR3 sequence: CSVEGQTWGTEAFF. The full variable domain, in which reference TRBV29-1 and TRBJ1-1 provide the parts outside the CDR3, is SAVISQKPSRDICQRGTSLTIQCQVDSQVTMMFWYRQQPGQSLTLIATANQGSEATYESGFVIDKFPISRPNLTFSTLTVSNMSPEDSSIYLCSVEGQTWGTEAFFGQGTRLTVV.

This rearrangement joins TRBV12-3 or TRBV12-4 to TRBJ2-3; TCRdb's D call of TRBD1 is untestable without DNA. The CDR3 is made up of 13 amino acids. Here the CDR3 reads CAISFMGPNTQYF.

The chain combines TRBV7-3 with TRBJ2-3. The CDR3 covers 13 residues. The germline V gene has CDR1 SGHTA and CDR2 FQGTGA. The CDR3 reads CASSLRDTDTQYF.

This chain joins TRBV7-9 and TRBJ2-5. This CDR3 contains 14 residues. Germline CDR1 reads SEHNR; CDR2 reads FQNEAQ (reference sequence). CDR3 sequence: CASSHGRYQETQYF.

V and J are TRBV7-2 and TRBJ2-7; TCRdb gives TRBD1 as the D gene, but with no DNA this cannot be confirmed. Germline V gene data show CDR1 as SGHTA and CDR2 as FQGNSA. The CDR3 loop spans 16 amino acids. CDR3 residues: CASSPEGGPGLYEQYF.

The gene calls are TRBV15 and TRBJ2-2; TCRdb picks TRBD2, but there is no DNA to check that call. The CDR3 totals 15 residues. Germline CDR1 is LNHNV and CDR2 is YYDKDF (reference sequence). The CDR3 protein is CATSLEGSNTGELFF.

The chain links TRBV2 to TRBJ2-3; TCRdb lists TRBD1, though no DNA is available to test this call. The CDR3 length is 15 residues. CDR1 is SNHLY and CDR2 is FYNNEI in the germline V gene. The CDR3 here is CASSTGGRSTDTQYF.

V usage is TRBV4-2 and J usage is TRBJ2-1; the TCRdb call, TRBD1, lacks DNA for checking. The CDR3 has 16 amino acids. From germline, CDR1 is LGHNA and CDR2 YNFKEQ. The CDR3 spells CASSQHGGESYNEQFF.

V gene TRBV9 combines with J gene TRBJ2-3; TCRdb names TRBD1, which stays unverified in the absence of DNA. Per the germline V gene, CDR1 is SGDLS and CDR2 is YYNGEE. This CDR3 comprises 15 residues. The CDR3 sequence: CASSVGRGGADTQYF.

This chain uses TRBV20-1 with TRBJ1-5; TCRdb outputs TRBD1, but without DNA this stays unchecked. Germline V CDR1 and CDR2: DFQATT, SNEGSKA (reference sequence). The CDR3 is 17 residues long. The CDR3 spells CSARDLGGVATNQPQHF.

The chain has TRBV27 and TRBJ2-7; the TCRdb call, TRBD1, lacks DNA for checking. CDR1 and CDR2 from the germline V gene are MNHEY and SMNVEV (reference sequence). The CDR3 is 13 residues long. The CDR3 region is CASSLDRNYEQYF.

The chain carries TRBV7-6 and TRBJ2-7; the TCRdb call, TRBD1, lacks DNA for checking. Looked up from germline, CDR1 is SGHVS and CDR2 is FNYEAQ. There are 14 residues in the CDR3. The CDR3 loop reads CASSLVPGSDEQYF.

The chain employs TRBV7-9 and TRBJ2-7; the D call of TRBD2 rests on TCRdb alone, since no DNA is present to check it. This CDR3 comprises 14 residues. The germline CDR1 and CDR2 sequences are SEHNR and FQNEAQ (reference sequence). CDR3 sequence reads: CASSSLDRSYEQYF.

The V and J genes are TRBV24-1 and TRBJ2-2; TCRdb calls TRBD1, which cannot be checked without DNA. Per the germline V gene, CDR1 is KGHDR and CDR2 is SFDVKD. The CDR3 is 16 amino acids. This chain's CDR3 is CATSGPGQTNTGELFF.

The V gene is TRBV20-1, the J gene TRBJ2-7. This CDR3 has 13 residues. Germline CDR1 and CDR2: DFQATT and SNEGSKA (reference sequence). This chain's CDR3 is CSALDRGSYEQYF.

The chain uses TRBV15 and TRBJ1-5; TCRdb reports TRBD1, a call that lacks DNA to check it against. Germline assignment: CDR1 LNHNV and CDR2 YYDKDF (reference sequence). The CDR3 is 15 amino acids. CDR3: CATSLGQGFNQPQHF. Drawing the rest from reference TRBV15 and TRBJ1-5, the complete variable domain is DAMVIQNPRYQVTQFGKPVTLSCSQTLNHNVMYWYQQKSSQAPKLLFHYYDKDFNNEADTPDNFQSRRPNTSFCFLDIRSPGLGDTAMYLCATSLGQGFNQPQHFGDGTRLSIL.

The V gene is TRBV11-2, the J gene TRBJ2-3; the TCRdb D gene call, TRBD2, has no DNA to confirm it. Germline V gives CDR1 SGHAT, CDR2 FQNNGV. The CDR3 consists of 12 residues. The CDR3 loop is CASSSLSATQYF.

This CDR3 reads CASSQDSATAFYGYTF. The rearrangement links TRBV4-1 to TRBJ1-2; checking the TCRdb D call of TRBD1 is not possible without DNA. CDR1 and CDR2 (germline): MGHRA, YSYEKL. This CDR3 region has 16 residues.

V usage is TRBV21-1 and J usage is TRBJ2-3. TRBV21-1 is a documented pseudogene. The CDR3 has 12 amino acids. CDR3 sequence reads: CATPSYADTQCF.

The chain's CDR3 is CASSLMGGNNEQFF. The chain recombines TRBV7-3 with TRBJ2-1. This CDR3 is built from 14 residues. Germline assignment: CDR1 SGHTA and CDR2 FQGTGA.

This chain links TRBV6-5 with TRBJ2-7. Germline loops: CDR1 MNHEY, CDR2 SVGAGI. The CDR3 is made up of 12 amino acids. The CDR3 here is CASSYGRNEQYF.

The chain is built from TRBV6-2 or TRBV6-3 and TRBJ2-5; TCRdb selects TRBD1, and the lack of DNA leaves this call unchecked. The CDR3 consists of 13 residues. Germline loops: CDR1 MNHEY, CDR2 SVGEGT. CDR3 in amino acids: CASSYYRDQTQYF.